This TCR beta chain was retrieved from a study of T-cell memory formation after mild COVID-19. Study at large: TCR clusters largely stayed donor specific.

V was trimmed by 2 bases and J by 8 bases, leaving 9 bases between them. The CDR3 totals 12 residues. 5'RACE with constant-segment primers built TCRalpha and TCRbeta cDNA libraries with UMIs. TCRdb called the 5' RACE reads again in MiXCR, with one record for every CDR3 protein. The sample holds fewer than 250,000 distinct CDR3 sequences, 15% to 17% seen once. This receptor was identified in an adult woman who had mild COVID-19 (a few samples of this study predate the infection). Cell type and time point are not known. This chain uses TRBV12-3 or TRBV12-4 with TRBJ1-1; D is undetermined. Sequences were obtained from PBMCs or a T cell subset sorted from them (not recorded which). CDR3 coding DNA: TGTGCCAGCAGTTTAAATACAGCAGAAGCTTTCTTT. It encodes CASSLNTAEAFF.